One and the same sample provided the 15 T cell receptor beta chains below, sequenced in a study of TIL therapy for anti-PD-1-resistant metastatic lung cancer. The libraries were made with immunoSEQ v3. Method: immunoSEQ multiplex PCR; TCRdb's copy keeps in-frame clones and lacks some. The sample records 2,000 to 2,500 clones, over 80% being singletons. Time point noted: pre-treatment sample, taken before nivolumab and TIL therapy. The tumor samples were excised metastases, mostly pleural nodules or supraclavicular lymph nodes. The sample here was tumor tissue, taken at baseline. The receptor source for this set is a person between 25 and 80 years old with non-small cell lung cancer.

The chain is built from TRBV19 and TRBJ2-1; TRBD2 matches at 8 bases. The CDR3 has 15 amino acids. Trimming took 3 bases from V and 10 from J; bases not matched to a gene: 11. Germline V gives CDR1 LNHDA, CDR2 SQIVND (reference sequence). The CDR3 region has the DNA TGTGCCAGTAGTATCGCTACTAGCGGTCTCGTGGAGCAGTTCTTC. Translating it yields CASSIATSGLVEQFF.

This clone has just one count. The V gene is TRBV2, the J gene TRBJ2-1, with D possibly TRBD2 on 6 matching bases. Between the trimmed V and J ends, which lost 7 bases and 0 bases, there was a span of 16 bases. The CDR3 is 16 amino acids. In germline, CDR1 is SNHLY, CDR2 FYNNEI. In DNA form, the CDR3 reads TGTGCCAGCACCCCCTCTCGGGGGAGCTCCTACAATGAGCAGTTCTTC. Protein: CASTPSRGSSYNEQFF.

The chain joins TRBV10-1 to TRBJ1-1, with 7 bases matching TRBD1. The CDR3 is made up of 15 amino acids. V shed 0 bases and J 7 bases; nucleotides not matched to a gene: 8. The germline V gene has CDR1 WNHNN and CDR2 SYGVQD (reference sequence). The CDR3 is CASSESRGQGGEAFF. The CDR3 nucleotides are TGCGCCAGCAGTGAGTCGAGGGGCCAGGGGGGTGAAGCTTTCTTT.

This chain uses TRBV6-1 with TRBJ1-5; D is possibly TRBD1 (5 bases). CDR1 is MNHNS, CDR2 SASEGT, per germline. The CDR3 length is 14 residues. V lost 6 bases and J 7 bases, leaving 16 bases between the germline ends. CDR3 DNA: TGTGCCAGCAGCCCCGCAGGGTTCTACCAGCCCCAGCATTTT. This encodes CASSPAGFYQPQHF.

J is TRBJ2-7 and V is TRBV7-2; 7 nucleotides align to TRBD1. The CDR3 extends over 12 amino acids. Unmatched junction bases numbered 5, after V lost 6 bases and J lost 6 bases. Per the germline V gene, CDR1 is SGHTA and CDR2 is FQGNSA. CDR3 amino acids: CASSRYRGEQYF. CDR3 DNA sequence: TGTGCCAGCAGTCGCTACAGGGGCGAGCAGTACTTC.

The V gene is TRBV7-2, the J gene TRBJ2-1; D tentatively fits TRBD1 or TRBD2 (5 bases each). V was clipped by 5 bases and J by 8 bases, with 16 bases between them. Germline CDR1 is SGHTA and CDR2 is FQGNSA. The CDR3 consists of 14 residues. CDR3 DNA: TGTGCCAGCAGCGCCGGACAAAGCGGCTATGAGCAGTTCTTC. Its translation: CASSAGQSGYEQFF.

CDR3 DNA sequence: TGTGCCAGCTCACCAACTAGCGGGAGCGCCGAGCAGTACTTC. Residues: CASSPTSGSAEQYF. This rearrangement joins TRBV18 to TRBJ2-7; 11 bases align to TRBD2. The germline V gene has CDR1 KGHSH and CDR2 LQKENI. The CDR3 sequence is 14 residues long. The V gene end was trimmed by 2 bases and the J gene end by 6 bases; junction bases not matched to a gene: 3.

V and J are TRBV7-7 and TRBJ2-5; D perhaps matches TRBD1 (6 bases). The CDR3 extends over 15 amino acids. CDR1 and CDR2 (germline): SSHAT, FNYEAQ (reference sequence). Between the trimmed V and J ends, which lost 6 bases and 4 bases, there was a span of 18 bases. The CDR3 reads CASSPVQGWGETQYF. In DNA, the CDR3 is TGTGCCAGCAGTCCAGTTCAGGGGTGGGGAGAGACCCAGTACTTC.

J is TRBJ2-7 and V is TRBV7-2; a weak D match, TRBD2 (6 bases). The germline gives CDR1 SGHTA, CDR2 FQGNSA. This CDR3 spans 14 amino acids. V lost 4 bases and J lost 3, with 13 bases in between. Written as DNA, the CDR3 is TGTGCCAGCAGCTCCGGGGTAGCGGACTACGAGCAGTACTTC. Residues: CASSSGVADYEQYF.

V and J are TRBV27 and TRBJ2-2; D may be TRBD1 or TRBD2 (5 bases each). The V gene lost 3 bases and the J gene lost 5 bases, with 13 bases spanning the gap. CDR1 and CDR2 from the germline V gene are MNHEY and SMNVEV (reference sequence). This CDR3 has 15 amino acids. CDR3 protein: CASSFEGQITGELFF. The DNA of the CDR3 is TGTGCCAGCAGTTTTGAGGGGCAGATTACCGGGGAGCTGTTTTTT.

This clone was detected only a few times. The gene calls are TRBV7-8 and TRBJ1-1; D remains unclear. CDR1 is SGHVS and CDR2 is FQNEAQ in the germline V gene. This CDR3 has 14 amino acids. Between the trimmed V and J ends, which lost 6 bases and 0 bases, there was a span of 11 bases. CDR3 coding DNA: TGTGCCAGCAGTCGGACGTCTGTGAACACTGAAGCTTTCTTT. Amino acid sequence: CASSRTSVNTEAFF.

This clone was seen more than once but under ten times. The chain carries TRBV29-1 and TRBJ1-5, with 11 bases fitting TRBD1. Losses at the gene ends were 4 bases for V and 7 bases for J; bases not matched to a gene: 6. The CDR3 totals 14 residues. Per the germline V gene, CDR1 is SQVTM and CDR2 is ANQGSEA. The CDR3 spells CSVGTGQGVQPQHF. The DNA for the CDR3 is TGCAGCGTTGGTACGGGACAGGGGGTCCAGCCCCAGCATTTT.

The V call is TRBV5-5, the J call TRBJ2-2; 11 bases align to TRBD2. Germline V gives CDR1 SGHKS, CDR2 YYEKEE (reference sequence). J was trimmed by 6 bases and V by 4 bases; bases with no gene match: 2. This CDR3 spans 14 amino acids. The CDR3 bases are TGTGCCAGCAGCGCGGGACTAGCGGCCGGGGAGCTGTTTTTT. Encoded protein: CASSAGLAAGELFF.

This chain joins TRBV30 and TRBJ2-4; no reliable D call. Germline V gene data show CDR1 as GTSNPN and CDR2 as SVGIG (reference sequence). This CDR3 is 14 amino acids long. The V end was cut by 3 bases, the J end by 0 bases, with 9 bases between. CDR3 region: CAWSAVLAKNIQYF. The CDR3 nucleotides are TGTGCCTGGAGCGCCGTCCTAGCCAAAAACATTCAGTACTTC.

The chain combines TRBV6-5 with TRBJ2-1; TRBD2 agrees at 10 bases. The CDR3 is 15 residues long. The germline gives CDR1 MNHEY, CDR2 SVGAGI. V lost 5 bases, J lost 3 bases, and 4 bases stayed unmatched. CDR3 bases: TGTGCCAGCAGTATTTTAGCGGGAGGCTACAATGAGCAGTTCTTC. This encodes CASSILAGGYNEQFF.